A single sample is the source of the 10 T cell receptor beta chains below, sequenced in a study of sequential checkpoint blockade in melanoma. This table comes from immunoSEQ multiplex PCR, and its TCRdb copy is limited to in-frame clones, with some not included. This table has around 39,000 clones, approximately 84% appearing once. The treatment: randomized to nivolumab then ipilimumab (arm A) or the reverse (arm B). The sequencing used CD8+ T cells sorted from blood (inferred from file names), collected from a patient given nivolumab and ipilimumab in sequence. The receptors stem from a human donor with melanoma.

The rearrangement uses TRBV9 and TRBJ2-7, with D perhaps TRBD2 (5 bases). Trimming cost V 0 bases and J 1 base, with 8 bases left between them. The CDR3 has 14 residues. The germline V gene encodes CDR1 SGDLS and CDR2 YYNGEE. CDR3 residues: CASSVGEGSYEQYF. Here the CDR3 DNA reads TGTGCCAGCAGCGTAGGTGAGGGTTCCTACGAGCAGTACTTC.

This CDR3 is CASSGSSGGAEEQYF. CDR3 bases: TGTGCCAGCAGCGGCTCGAGCGGGGGGGCGGAAGAGCAGTACTTC. V is TRBV5-4 and J is TRBJ2-7; 10 bases are shared with TRBD2. The V and J ends lost 4 bases and 7 bases, in that order; junction bases with no gene match: 11. Germline lookup yields CDR1 SGHNT and CDR2 YYREEE (reference sequence). The CDR3 consists of 15 residues.

The rearrangement uses TRBV9 and TRBJ1-1; D gene unclear. The CDR3 spans 12 residues. Trimming shortened V by 0 bases and J by 7 bases, and 7 bases separated the two germline ends. Germline loops: CDR1 SGDLS, CDR2 YYNGEE. Here the CDR3 DNA reads TGTGCCAGCAGCGTAGTAAGTAGTGAAGCTTTCTTT. Protein product: CASSVVSSEAFF.

The gene calls are TRBV10-2 and TRBJ2-1; TRBD2 matches 9 bases. CDR1 is WSHSY and CDR2 is SAAADI in the germline V gene. The CDR3 sequence is 14 residues long. J lost 6 bases, V lost 6 bases, and 6 bases had no gene match. In DNA form, the CDR3 reads TGCGCCAGCAGCGACGGACTAGCGAGCAATGAGCAGTTCTTC. This sequence encodes CASSDGLASNEQFF.

The chain links TRBV27 to TRBJ1-5; D unresolved. The V and J ends lost 2 bases and 2 bases respectively, with 10 bases between them. Per the germline V gene, CDR1 is MNHEY and CDR2 is SMNVEV (reference sequence). The CDR3 consists of 15 residues. This CDR3 reads CASSLIWEGNQPQHF. In nucleotides, the CDR3 is TGTGCCAGCAGTTTAATTTGGGAGGGCAATCAGCCCCAGCATTTT.

This chain connects TRBV5-4 to TRBJ1-2; 10 bases match TRBD1. The CDR3 consists of 16 residues. Germline CDR1 reads SGHNT; CDR2 reads YYREEE (reference sequence). V was clipped by 4 bases and J by 4 bases; unmatched bases: 10. The CDR3 sequence is CASSPDRGRWGYGYTF. CDR3 nucleotide sequence: TGTGCCAGCAGCCCTGACAGGGGGCGATGGGGCTATGGCTACACCTTC.

The chain has TRBV27 and TRBJ2-3; 9 bases match TRBD2. The CDR3 covers 16 residues. CDR1 and CDR2 (germline): MNHEY, SMNVEV (reference sequence). Trimming took 2 bases from V and 2 from J; bases not matched to a gene: 5. In DNA, the CDR3 is TGTGCCAGCAGTTTAGGGCTAGCGGGACCCACAGATACGCAGTATTTT. As protein: CASSLGLAGPTDTQYF.

The chain combines TRBV27 with TRBJ1-1; the D is unclear. From germline, CDR1 is MNHEY and CDR2 SMNVEV (reference sequence). V dropped 7 bases and J dropped 4 bases, with 7 bases sitting between them. This CDR3 is built from 11 residues. The CDR3 bases are TGTGCCAGCATTGGAGGCACTGAAGCTTTCTTT. Protein sequence: CASIGGTEAFF.

The chain joins TRBV5-8 to TRBJ1-2; D gene ambiguous. Germline V gene lookup returns CDR1 SGHTS and CDR2 YDEGEE. V lost 4 bases, J lost 6 bases, and 22 bases lay in between. This CDR3 contains 16 residues. The CDR3 region is CASSQFLFRDSDGYTF. In DNA form, the CDR3 reads TGTGCCAGCAGCCAATTTTTGTTCCGAGACTCCGATGGCTACACCTTC.

This rearrangement joins TRBV5-4 to TRBJ2-1; 11 nucleotides match TRBD2. The length of the CDR3 is 15 residues. CDR1 SGHNT and CDR2 YYREEE come from the germline V gene (reference sequence). Trimming removed 0 bases from V and 9 bases from J; junction bases left unmatched: 5. CDR3 in amino acids: CASSLELAGDGEQFF. CDR3 coding DNA: TGTGCCAGCAGCTTGGAACTAGCGGGGGATGGTGAGCAGTTCTTC.